This T cell receptor beta chain was sequenced for a study of T cell repertoires in cytomegalovirus infection. Across the study: Public TCR beta signatures marked donors with CMV infection and the matching HLA.

About this clonotype: The antigen remains undetermined.

TCRdb re-called the reads with MiXCR, one entry per CDR3 protein. The sample shows about 360,000 distinct CDR3 sequences, about a sixth of them seen only once. Per the germline V gene, CDR1 is MNHEY and CDR2 is SVGAGI. This CDR3 is built from 14 residues. After removal of 5 bases from V and 2 bases from J, the junction contained 2 bases not matched to a gene. Notes on the study in general: HLA-C-restricted CMV clonotypes gave the most frequent clonotype in two of eight donors.

The sequence was collected from a human donor in good health (CMV status not recorded). Some clones in this sample may be carry-over from other donors' samples. The sequenced material came from PBMCs. The chain combines TRBV6-5 with TRBJ1-5, with 8 bases aligning to TRBD1. The CDR3, as DNA: TGTGCCAGCAGTCAACAGGGGGGCAATCAGCCCCAGCATTTT. This encodes CASSQQGGNQPQHF.